What follows is one TCR beta chain and its context. The antigen is unknown. This CDR3 comprises 11 residues. V was shortened by 5 bases and J by 1 base, with 2 bases between the two germline ends. This entry comes from a study of T cell responses to AZD1222 COVID-19 vaccine. Study-level points and caveats: Most donors were white British, females outnumbered males, and clonal diversity was possibly underestimated.

Generated by immunoSEQ multiplex PCR, the TCRdb table keeps only in-frame clones and is missing some. In the table there are 110,000 to 150,000 clones, about 93% of which are singletons. This TCR was sampled from an adult in good health. This specimen was peripheral blood, taken on day 0 of AZD1222 vaccination. This chain connects TRBV12-3 or TRBV12-4 to TRBJ1-1, with D unresolved. CDR3 region: CASSANTEAFF. In nucleotides, the CDR3 is TGTGCCAGCAGTGCGAACACTGAAGCTTTCTTT.